These 29 T cell receptor beta chains share one sample of origin, sequenced in a study of CD8 T cells in Susac syndrome. Reverse transcription used roughly 0.45 to 1 ug RNA and random hexamers. TCRdb itself ran the immunoSEQ multiplex PCR reads through MiXCR, one entry per CDR3 protein. The sample carries roughly 190,000 distinct CDR3 sequences, approximately 95% recorded once. Sequencing was carried out using CD8+ T cells from PBMCs. The receptors derive from a human donor with Susac syndrome.

J is TRBJ1-6 and V is TRBV6-5; 8 positions match TRBD1. There are 14 residues in the CDR3. Per germline, CDR1 MNHEY and CDR2 SVGAGI. J was trimmed by 7 bases and V by 6 bases; bases with no gene match: 5. CDR3 DNA sequence: TGTGCCAGCAGAGGACAGGGAGGGAATTCACCCCTCCACTTT. Protein product: CASRGQGGNSPLHF.

J is TRBJ2-3 and V is TRBV27; D possibly corresponds to TRBD2 (6 bases). The V gene lost 6 bases and the J gene lost 2 bases, with 15 bases spanning the gap. Per germline, CDR1 MNHEY and CDR2 SMNVEV (reference sequence). CDR3 size: 15 residues. CDR3 nucleotides: TGTGCCAGCAGCCAACTAGCCGGGGACACAGATACGCAGTATTTT. Residues: CASSQLAGDTDTQYF.

This chain links TRBV7-9 with TRBJ2-7, with 11 bases identical to TRBD2. V was clipped by 0 bases and J by 7 bases; unmatched bases: 5. Germline-derived CDR1 and CDR2 are SEHNR and FQNEAQ (reference sequence). The CDR3 contains 15 residues. Here the CDR3 DNA reads TGTGCCAGCAGCTTAGCAGGACTAGCGGGTGGAGAGCAGTACTTC. It is translated as CASSLAGLAGGEQYF.

V and J are TRBV7-9 and TRBJ1-6; D ambiguous. Germline CDR1 and CDR2: SEHNR and FQNEAQ (reference sequence). CDR3 length: 14 amino acids. Trimming stripped 7 bases from V and 8 bases from J, with 15 bases between. The CDR3 sequence: CASMLGGSHSPLHF. The CDR3 DNA is TGTGCCAGCATGTTGGGAGGGTCCCATTCACCCCTCCACTTT.

This rearrangement joins TRBV4-1 to TRBJ2-1; TRBD2 is a possible D gene (5 bases). Trimming shortened V by 3 bases and J by 9 bases, and 12 bases separated the two germline ends. The CDR3 loop spans 13 amino acids. CDR1 MGHRA and CDR2 YSYEKL come from the germline V gene. Here the CDR3 DNA reads TGCGCCAGCAGCCAGTCCGGCCGGGGTGAGCAGTTCTTC. Protein product: CASSQSGRGEQFF.

The chain couples TRBV10-2 to TRBJ2-7; possible D gene TRBD1, 6 bases. The CDR3 sequence is 13 residues long. The germline V gene encodes CDR1 WSHSY and CDR2 SAAADI. Trimming left V 6 bases short and J 4 bases short, with 13 bases between. The CDR3 DNA is TGCGCCAGCAGGGACAACAGGGTGTACGAGCAGTACTTC. Translation gives CASRDNRVYEQYF.

The rearrangement links TRBV12-3 or TRBV12-4 to TRBJ2-1; D is undetermined. The CDR3 is made up of 14 amino acids. The V and J ends lost 6 bases and 10 bases respectively, with 19 bases between them. The CDR3, as DNA: TGTGCCAGCAGCAATCTCCGGGCAACTGGAGAGCAGTTCTTC. As protein: CASSNLRATGEQFF.

This sequence joins TRBV7-2 and TRBJ1-1, with D possibly matching TRBD1 (5 bases). Trimming stripped 3 bases from V and 4 bases from J, with 21 bases between. CDR1 SGHTA and CDR2 FQGNSA come from the germline V gene. CDR3 length: 17 residues. CDR3: CASSFTRDLALSTEAFF. CDR3 sequence (DNA): TGTGCCAGCAGCTTTACCAGGGACCTCGCTCTAAGCACTGAAGCTTTCTTT.

CDR3 sequence reads: CASSLYVGLESETQYF. In DNA, the CDR3 is TGTGCCAGCAGCTTATATGTTGGACTAGAGTCAGAGACCCAGTACTTC. The chain combines TRBV7-6 with TRBJ2-5, with 7 nucleotides matching TRBD2. Trimming cost V 2 bases and J 4 bases; bases outside gene matches: 10. The V gene's germline CDR1 is SGHVS and CDR2 FNYEAQ. The CDR3 has 16 amino acids.

This chain connects TRBV11-2 to TRBJ2-5; 10 bases match TRBD2. The V gene's germline CDR1 is SGHAT and CDR2 FQNNGV. V shed 5 bases, J shed 4 bases, and the junction held 7 bases outside the gene matches. This CDR3 has 15 amino acids. The CDR3 region has the DNA TGTGCCAGCAGCCCTTCGACTAGCGGGTTAGAGACCCAGTACTTC. This translates into CASSPSTSGLETQYF. The complete variable domain, with remaining parts taken from reference TRBV11-2 and TRBJ2-5, reads EAGVAQSPRYKIIEKRQSVAFWCNPISGHATLYWYQQILGQGPKLLIQFQNNGVVDDSQLPKDRFSAERLKGVDSTLKIQPAKLEDSAVYLCASSPSTSGLETQYFGPGTRLLVL.

The chain uses TRBV3-1 and TRBJ2-1; possibly TRBD1 for D (5 bases). This CDR3 contains 13 residues. Germline V gene lookup returns CDR1 LGHDT and CDR2 YNNKEL (reference sequence). V was clipped by 7 bases and J by 10 bases, with 17 bases between them. CDR3 loop: CASNTGGHEEQFF. The CDR3 nucleotides read TGTGCCAGCAACACGGGCGGACATGAGGAGCAGTTCTTC.

The genes are TRBV20-1 and TRBJ2-7; possibly TRBD1 for D (6 bases). The CDR3 has 14 residues. Per the germline V gene, CDR1 is DFQATT and CDR2 is SNEGSKA (reference sequence). V was pared by 6 bases and J by 2 bases, with 17 bases between. CDR3 sequence reads: CSASPRDNPYEQYF. DNA for the CDR3: TGCAGTGCCAGCCCCCGGGACAACCCCTACGAGCAGTACTTC.

This chain uses TRBV14 with TRBJ2-3; TRBD2 is a possible D gene (5 bases). Germline values: CDR1 SGHDN, CDR2 FVKESK. The germline V and J ends were trimmed by 4 bases and 2 bases, with 16 bases remaining between them. This CDR3 region has 16 residues. The CDR3 protein is CASSPWTGRTTDTQYF. CDR3 DNA: TGTGCCAGCAGCCCTTGGACTGGCCGAACCACAGATACGCAGTATTTT.

The chain carries TRBV3-1 and TRBJ1-1; 7 bases line up with TRBD1. The CDR3 is 14 amino acids. Losses at the gene ends were 5 bases for V and 4 bases for J; bases not matched to a gene: 7. The germline V gene has CDR1 LGHDT and CDR2 YNNKEL (reference sequence). CDR3 nucleotide sequence: TGTGCCAGCAGCAACAGGGGAGGGGGCACTGAAGCTTTCTTT. It yields the protein CASSNRGGGTEAFF.

This chain links TRBV5-1 with TRBJ2-1, with unresolved D. CDR3 length: 14 amino acids. With 5 bases removed from V and 6 bases from J, the gap between germline ends came to 15 bases. Germline V gene data show CDR1 as SGHRS and CDR2 as YFSETQ. CDR3 sequence: CASSPVNQGNEQFF. CDR3 bases: TGCGCCAGCAGTCCAGTAAACCAAGGCAATGAGCAGTTCTTC.

Only one count was recorded for this clonotype. The chain recombines TRBV9 with TRBJ2-5, with D unclear. In germline, CDR1 is SGDLS, CDR2 YYNGEE. CDR3 size: 16 residues. Trimming cost V 0 bases and J 5 bases, with 17 bases left between them. The CDR3 region has the DNA TGTGCCAGCAGCGTAGCCTCCCGGGCGCCTATGGAGACCCAGTACTTC. Residues: CASSVASRAPMETQYF.

The V call is TRBV12-3 or TRBV12-4, the J call TRBJ1-1; D unclear. This CDR3 has 14 residues. The ends were cut back, 7 bases at V and 6 bases at J, with 18 bases in the middle. The CDR3 region has the DNA TGTGCCAGCACCACCCAAGGGAGGGTCCCTGAAGCTTTCTTT. This encodes CASTTQGRVPEAFF.

V is TRBV11-2 and J is TRBJ2-7; no firm D call. Germline V gene sequence: CDR1 SGHAT, CDR2 FQNNGV. The ends were cut back, 4 bases at V and 0 bases at J, with 22 bases in the middle. The CDR3 is 18 residues long. CDR3 region: CASSSILQQIHLSYEQYF. The CDR3 DNA reads as TGTGCCAGCAGCTCTATTCTCCAGCAAATCCATCTCTCCTACGAGCAGTACTTC.

This clonotype has a single count. V and J are TRBV7-9 and TRBJ2-1; 9 bases fit TRBD2. The CDR3 covers 16 residues. CDR1 is SEHNR and CDR2 is FQNEAQ in the germline V gene (reference sequence). Trimming at V came to 6 bases and at J to 7 bases, leaving 13 bases not matched to a gene. The CDR3 spells CASRPRGTSPMNEQFF. The CDR3 nucleotides are TGTGCCAGCAGACCGAGGGGGACTAGCCCCATGAATGAGCAGTTCTTC.

This clonotype was seen a single time. CDR3 DNA: TGTGCCAGCAGCTCCAGGACAGGGCAGGGGGAGACCCAGTACTTC. It is translated as CASSSRTGQGETQYF. The rearrangement joins TRBV9 to TRBJ2-5; 8 positions agree with TRBD1. The CDR3 consists of 15 residues. The junction had 10 bases not matched to a gene; V was cut back by 4 bases and J by 5 bases. Per the germline V gene, CDR1 is SGDLS and CDR2 is YYNGEE.

The chain employs TRBV20-1 and TRBJ2-1; D unclear. The germline V gene has CDR1 DFQATT and CDR2 SNEGSKA (reference sequence). The CDR3 length is 14 residues. Trimming cost V 3 bases and J 2 bases, with 11 bases left between them. The CDR3 DNA reads as TGCAGTGCTAGTCACTCCTCGACCTACAATGAGCAGTTCTTC. The encoded protein is CSASHSSTYNEQFF.

The V call is TRBV27, the J call TRBJ2-1; possible D gene TRBD2, 6 bases. From germline, CDR1 is MNHEY and CDR2 SMNVEV (reference sequence). Trimming pared 8 bases from V and 3 bases from J, leaving 8 bases between. CDR3 length: 12 amino acids. The CDR3: CASSSDYNEQFF. CDR3 nucleotides: TGTGCCAGCTCTAGCGACTACAATGAGCAGTTCTTC.

The J gene is TRBJ1-2, the V gene TRBV28, with a tentative D call TRBD1 (6 bases). V was cut by 3 bases and J by 4 bases, with 9 bases left in between. This CDR3 is built from 13 residues. Germline CDR1 reads MDHEN; CDR2 reads SYDVKM. The CDR3 here is CASSFGRGYGYTF. CDR3 coding DNA: TGTGCCAGCAGTTTCGGCAGGGGCTATGGCTACACCTTC.

The V call is TRBV24-1, the J call TRBJ2-1, with D possibly TRBD2 on 6 matching bases. V was cut by 4 bases and J by 5 bases, with 14 bases left in between. The CDR3 sequence is 15 residues long. Germline loops: CDR1 KGHDR, CDR2 SFDVKD. The CDR3 region is CATSEGGSRNNEQFF. The DNA of the CDR3 is TGTGCCACCAGTGAAGGAGGGAGTAGAAACAATGAGCAGTTCTTC.

The chain combines TRBV27 with TRBJ2-1, with TRBD2 matching over 10 bases. The germline gives CDR1 MNHEY, CDR2 SMNVEV (reference sequence). After removal of 7 bases from V and 7 bases from J, the junction contained 13 bases not matched to a gene. The CDR3 totals 16 residues. CDR3 bases: TGTGCCAGCACCCAAGGAGCGGGAGGGCCAGAGAATGAGCAGTTCTTC. It specifies CASTQGAGGPENEQFF.

The chain has TRBV20-1 and TRBJ1-5; 9 bases are shared with TRBD1. Germline CDR1 is DFQATT and CDR2 is SNEGSKA (reference sequence). V lost 6 bases and J lost 7; bases outside the gene matches: 7. The CDR3 is made up of 13 amino acids. CDR3 sequence reads: CSARDRAGQPQHF. CDR3 DNA sequence: TGCAGTGCCAGGGACAGGGCAGGGCAGCCCCAGCATTTT.

The chain recombines TRBV20-1 with TRBJ1-1, with no clear D. CDR3 size: 11 residues. The V end was cut by 5 bases, the J end by 8 bases, with 12 bases between. From germline, CDR1 is DFQATT and CDR2 SNEGSKA (reference sequence). CDR3 in DNA: TGCAGTGCTCCCTTGATGGGGGAAGCTTTCTTT. Amino acids: CSAPLMGEAFF.

J is TRBJ2-1 and V is TRBV13; D possibly corresponds to TRBD1 (6 bases). This CDR3 spans 18 amino acids. Deletions cut 6 bases from V and 9 bases from J, with 30 bases between. From germline, CDR1 is PRHDT and CDR2 FYEKMQ (reference sequence). The CDR3 DNA reads TGTGCCAGCAGTCCACAACTACAGGGCCACAAGGAGGAGGTTGAGCAGTTCTTC. This encodes CASSPQLQGHKEEVEQFF.

The CDR3 nucleotides are TGTGCCAGCAGTTTATTATCGGGAGGCCCCAAAGCCCTCCACTTT. Its translation: CASSLLSGGPKALHF. This chain links TRBV28 with TRBJ1-6; D unresolved. CDR3 size: 15 residues. Trimming cost V 1 base and J 14 bases, with 18 bases left between them. Per germline, CDR1 MDHEN and CDR2 SYDVKM.